Listed below are T cell receptor beta chains from one sample, sequenced in a study of shared clonotypes between healthy human individuals. The assay was immunoSEQ multiplex PCR, and TCRdb's table has in-frame clones only and misses some. The table lists roughly 2,000,000 clones, around 95% of them singletons. What was sequenced was naive CD8+ T cells from PBMCs. Receptors were obtained from a man aged 18 to 29 in good health. Some clones in this sample may be carry-over from other donors' samples. Both conserved end residues are part of each CDR3. The D gene is left open where the match is weak. The size of a clone is reported for some rows only, either as once, few or many, or as a class for expanded clones.

V gene	J gene	D gene	clone size	CDR3 DNA	CDR3 protein
TRBV5-6	TRBJ1-1	NA	NA	TGTGCCAGCAGCTTATTTAGTGAGAACACTGAAGCTTTCTTT	CASSLFSENTEAFF
TRBV28	TRBJ1-4	NA	NA	TGTGCCAGCAGTCTCCTCGTAAGTAGAGGCGAAAAACTGTTTTTT	CASSLLVSRGEKLFF
TRBV4-3	TRBJ2-3	NA	NA	TGCGCCAGCAGCCAAGATGGGGACGAATCCAGGCCAGATACGCAGTATTTT	CASSQDGDESRPDTQYF
TRBV5-4	TRBJ1-5	TRBD1	NA	TGTGCCAGCAGCCAGGGGGGGCTCAATCAGCCCCAGCATTTT	CASSQGGLNQPQHF
TRBV5-1	TRBJ2-1	TRBD2	NA	TGCGCCAGCAGCCTGGGACTAGCGGGAGGGCCGGGGATTGAGCAGTTCTTC	CASSLGLAGGPGIEQFF
TRBV4-1	TRBJ2-3	TRBD2	NA	TGCGCCAGCAGCCTAACTAGCGGCAGCACAGATACGCAGTATTTT	CASSLTSGSTDTQYF
TRBV2	TRBJ2-5	NA	once	TGTGCCAGCAGTGAAATCGCCGGGGCATCGCAAGAGACCCAGTACTTC	CASSEIAGASQETQYF
TRBV7-9	TRBJ2-7	NA	NA	TGTGCCAGCAGCTTAATTCTTGACTTCCCGAACTACGAGCAGTACTTC	CASSLILDFPNYEQYF
TRBV2	TRBJ1-4	NA	NA	TGTGCCAGCAGTGAAGATCGGTCTAATGAAAAACTGTTTTTT	CASSEDRSNEKLFF
TRBV5-1	TRBJ2-3	NA	once	TGCGCCAGCAGCTTCTACAGCTCCACAGATACGCAGTATTTT	CASSFYSSTDTQYF
TRBV28	TRBJ2-3	NA	NA	TGTGCCAGCAGTTTGTCCCTTCTCACAGATACGCAGTATTTT	CASSLSLLTDTQYF
TRBV5-1	TRBJ1-2	NA	NA	TGCGCCAGCAGCCCTAGCGGGGGAGGAGCTAACTATGGCTACACCTTC	CASSPSGGGANYGYTF
TRBV19	TRBJ2-7	NA	NA	TGTGCCAGTAACGGAGGGACCTACGAGCAGTACTTC	CASNGGTYEQYF
TRBV5-8	TRBJ2-7	TRBD1	NA	TGTGCCAGCAGCTTACAGGGGGCTCTCGAGCAGTACTTC	CASSLQGALEQYF
TRBV7-9	TRBJ1-1	NA	once	TGTGCCAGCAGCCGAACAAGGACGGAGAACACTGAAGCTTTCTTT	CASSRTRTENTEAFF
TRBV27	TRBJ2-1	TRBD2	NA	TGTGCCAGCAGGGCCGAGCGGGGCTCCTACAATGAGCAGTTCTTC	CASRAERGSYNEQFF
TRBV11-2	TRBJ2-7	NA	NA	TGTGCCAGCAGCTTAGATCGTGGACCGCGTGAGGGCGAGCAGTACTTC	CASSLDRGPREGEQYF
TRBV6-1	TRBJ2-1	TRBD1	NA	TGTGCCAGCAGTACAGACAGGGGTCACTACAATGAGCAGTTCTTC	CASSTDRGHYNEQFF
TRBV6-1	TRBJ2-7	TRBD2	NA	TGTGCCAGCAGTGAAGGCCGACTAGCGGGAGCAAAATACGAGCAGTACTTC	CASSEGRLAGAKYEQYF
TRBV30	TRBJ2-5	NA	NA	TGTGCCTGGGCTCCGAGGGGGGACCAAATTTATCAGCAAGAGACCCAGTACTTC	CAWAPRGDQIYQQETQYF
TRBV6-5	TRBJ2-3	NA	once	TGTGCCAGCAGTTACGGACAGACAGATACGCAGTATTTT	CASSYGQTDTQYF
TRBV4-1	TRBJ1-1	NA	NA	TGCGCCAGCAGCCAAGTGGGGGGGGGAGACACTGAAGCTTTCTTT	CASSQVGGGDTEAFF
TRBV5-6	TRBJ2-7	NA	NA	TGTGCCAGCAGCTTGGCCGGGGGCGGGGAAGAGCAGTACTTC	CASSLAGGGEEQYF
TRBV27	TRBJ1-6	NA	NA	TGTGCCAGCAGTTTAGGAGGTGGCAGCAATTCACCCCTCCACTTT	CASSLGGGSNSPLHF
TRBV7-6	TRBJ1-4	NA	NA	TGTGCCAGCAGCGGGGGGGTCGGACAGTTTAATGAAAAACTGTTTTTT	CASSGGVGQFNEKLFF
TRBV19	TRBJ2-7	NA	NA	TGTGCCAGTAGTATAGAGGGCAGCCTAGAGCAGTACTTC	CASSIEGSLEQYF